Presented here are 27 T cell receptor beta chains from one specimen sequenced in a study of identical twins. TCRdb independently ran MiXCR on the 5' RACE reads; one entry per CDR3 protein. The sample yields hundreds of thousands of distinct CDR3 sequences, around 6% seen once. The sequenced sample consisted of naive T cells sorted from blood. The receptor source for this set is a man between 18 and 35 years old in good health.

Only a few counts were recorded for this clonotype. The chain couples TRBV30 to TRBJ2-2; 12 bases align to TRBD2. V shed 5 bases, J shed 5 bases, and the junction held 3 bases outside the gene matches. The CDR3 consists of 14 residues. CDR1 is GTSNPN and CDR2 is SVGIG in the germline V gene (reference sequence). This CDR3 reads CAWHLAGGTGELFF. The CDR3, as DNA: TGTGCCTGGCACCTAGCGGGAGGGACCGGGGAGCTGTTTTTT. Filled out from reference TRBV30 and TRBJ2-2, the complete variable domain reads SQTIHQWPATLVQPVGSPLSLECTVEGTSNPNLYWYRQAAGRGLQLLFYSVGIGQISSEVPQNLSASRPQDRQFILSSKKLLLSDSGFYLCAWHLAGGTGELFFGEGSRLTVL.

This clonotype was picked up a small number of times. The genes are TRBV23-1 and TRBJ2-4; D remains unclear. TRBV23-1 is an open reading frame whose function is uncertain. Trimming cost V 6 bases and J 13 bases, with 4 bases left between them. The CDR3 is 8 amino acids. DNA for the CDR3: TGCGCCAGCAGACCGCAGTACTTC. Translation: CASRPQYF.

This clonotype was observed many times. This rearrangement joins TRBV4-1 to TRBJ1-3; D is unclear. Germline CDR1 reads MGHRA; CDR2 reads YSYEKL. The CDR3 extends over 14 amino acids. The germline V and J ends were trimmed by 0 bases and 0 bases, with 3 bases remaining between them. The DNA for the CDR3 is TGCGCCAGCAGCCAAGATCGCTCTGGAAACACCATATATTTT. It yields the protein CASSQDRSGNTIYF.

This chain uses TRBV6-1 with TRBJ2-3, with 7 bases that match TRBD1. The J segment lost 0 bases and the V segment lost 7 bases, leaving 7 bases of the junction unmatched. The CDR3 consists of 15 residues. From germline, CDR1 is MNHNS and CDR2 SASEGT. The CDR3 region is CASTQGLSSTDTQYF. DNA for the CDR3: TGTGCCAGCACACAGGGGTTATCTAGCACAGATACGCAGTATTTT.

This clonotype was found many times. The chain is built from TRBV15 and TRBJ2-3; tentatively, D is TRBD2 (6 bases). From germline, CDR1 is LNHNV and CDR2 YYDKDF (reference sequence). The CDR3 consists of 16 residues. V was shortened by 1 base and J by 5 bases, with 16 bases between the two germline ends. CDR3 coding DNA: TGTGCCACCAGCAGAGTCTCGGGGGAGGAGGGAGATACGCAGTATTTT. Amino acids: CATSRVSGEEGDTQYF. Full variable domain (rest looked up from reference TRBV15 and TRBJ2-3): DAMVIQNPRYQVTQFGKPVTLSCSQTLNHNVMYWYQQKSSQAPKLLFHYYDKDFNNEADTPDNFQSRRPNTSFCFLDIRSPGLGDTAMYLCATSRVSGEEGDTQYFGPGTRLTVL.

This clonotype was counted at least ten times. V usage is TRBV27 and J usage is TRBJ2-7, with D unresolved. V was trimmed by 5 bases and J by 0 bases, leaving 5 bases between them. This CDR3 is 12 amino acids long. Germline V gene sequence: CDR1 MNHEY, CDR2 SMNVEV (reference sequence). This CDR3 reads CASSQYSYEQYF. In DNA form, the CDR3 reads TGTGCCAGCAGTCAATACTCCTACGAGCAGTACTTC.

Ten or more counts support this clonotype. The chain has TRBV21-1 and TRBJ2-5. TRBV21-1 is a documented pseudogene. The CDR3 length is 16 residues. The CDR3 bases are TGTGCCAGCAGCAAAGAGATCCCACCCTTAAAAGAGACCCAGTACTTC. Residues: CASSKEIPPLKETQYF.

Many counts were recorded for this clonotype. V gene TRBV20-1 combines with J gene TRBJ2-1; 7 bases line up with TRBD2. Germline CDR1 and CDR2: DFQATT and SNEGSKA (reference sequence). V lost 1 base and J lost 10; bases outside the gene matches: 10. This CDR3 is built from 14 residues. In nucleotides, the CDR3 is TGCAGTGCTAGAGCCGGGACTACTTTCTGGGAGCAGTTCTTC. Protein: CSARAGTTFWEQFF.

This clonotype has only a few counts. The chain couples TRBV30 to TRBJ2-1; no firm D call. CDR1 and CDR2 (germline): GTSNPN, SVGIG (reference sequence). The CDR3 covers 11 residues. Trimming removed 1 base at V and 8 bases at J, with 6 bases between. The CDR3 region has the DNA TGTGCCTGGAGTGGGGTGGATGAGCAGTTCTTC. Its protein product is CAWSGVDEQFF.

CDR3 protein: CASSTGTGLTGELFF. The CDR3 DNA sequence: TGTGCCAGTAGTACCGGGACAGGGTTGACCGGGGAGCTGTTTTTT. The rearrangement uses TRBV19 and TRBJ2-2, with 9 bases lining up with TRBD1. The CDR3 spans 15 residues. Germline CDR1 is LNHDA and CDR2 is SQIVND (reference sequence). The V segment lost 4 bases and the J segment 5 bases; nucleotides outside the gene matches: 5. Based on the CDR3 plus reference TRBV19 and TRBJ2-2, the full variable domain is DGGITQSPKYLFRKEGQNVTLSCEQNLNHDAMYWYRQDPGQGLRLIYYSQIVNDFQKGDIAEGYSVSREKKESFPLTVTSAQKNPTAFYLCASSTGTGLTGELFFGEGSRLTVL.

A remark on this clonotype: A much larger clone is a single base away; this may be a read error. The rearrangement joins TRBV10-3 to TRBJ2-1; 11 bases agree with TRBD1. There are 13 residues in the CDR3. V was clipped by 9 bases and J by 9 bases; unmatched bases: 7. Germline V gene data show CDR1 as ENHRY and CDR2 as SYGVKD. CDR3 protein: CAMGQGDLSEQFF. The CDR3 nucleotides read TGTGCCATGGGACAGGGGGATTTGAGTGAGCAGTTCTTC.

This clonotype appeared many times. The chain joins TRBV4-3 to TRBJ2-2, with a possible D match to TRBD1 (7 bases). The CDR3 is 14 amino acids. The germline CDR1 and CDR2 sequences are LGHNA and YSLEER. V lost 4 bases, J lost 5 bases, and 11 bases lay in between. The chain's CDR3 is CASSLEGATGELFF. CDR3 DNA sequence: TGCGCCAGCAGCCTGGAGGGGGCGACCGGGGAGCTGTTTTTT.

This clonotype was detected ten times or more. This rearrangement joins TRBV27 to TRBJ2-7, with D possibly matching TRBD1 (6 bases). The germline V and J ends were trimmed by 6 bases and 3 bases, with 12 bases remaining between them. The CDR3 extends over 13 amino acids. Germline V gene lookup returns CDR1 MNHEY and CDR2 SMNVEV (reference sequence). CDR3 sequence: CASSKDRNYEQYF. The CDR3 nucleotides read TGTGCCAGCAGCAAGGACAGAAACTACGAGCAGTACTTC.

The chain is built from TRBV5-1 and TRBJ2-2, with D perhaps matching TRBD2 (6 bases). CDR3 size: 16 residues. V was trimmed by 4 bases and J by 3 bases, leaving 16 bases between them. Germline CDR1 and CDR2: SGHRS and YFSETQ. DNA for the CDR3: TGCGCCAGCAGCCTAACCTTACCGGGAGACACCGGGGAGCTGTTTTTT. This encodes CASSLTLPGDTGELFF.

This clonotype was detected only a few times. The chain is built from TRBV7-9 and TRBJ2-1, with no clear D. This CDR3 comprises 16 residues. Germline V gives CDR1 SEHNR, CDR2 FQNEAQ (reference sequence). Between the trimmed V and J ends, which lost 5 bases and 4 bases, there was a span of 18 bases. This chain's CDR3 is CASSPLGSPAYNEQFF. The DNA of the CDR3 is TGTGCCAGCAGCCCCCTGGGTAGTCCTGCTTACAATGAGCAGTTCTTC.

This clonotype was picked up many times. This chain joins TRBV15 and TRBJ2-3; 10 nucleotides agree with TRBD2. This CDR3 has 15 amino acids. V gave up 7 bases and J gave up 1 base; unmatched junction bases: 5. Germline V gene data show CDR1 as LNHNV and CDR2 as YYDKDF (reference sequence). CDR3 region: CATIVTSGGTDTQYF. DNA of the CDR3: TGTGCCACCATCGTCACTAGCGGGGGCACAGATACGCAGTATTTT.

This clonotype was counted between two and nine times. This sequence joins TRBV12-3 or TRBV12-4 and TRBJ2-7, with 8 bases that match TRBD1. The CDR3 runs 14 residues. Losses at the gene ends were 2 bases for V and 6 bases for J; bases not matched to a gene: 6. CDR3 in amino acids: CASSLMDRALEQYF. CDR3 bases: TGTGCCAGCAGTTTAATGGACAGGGCCCTCGAGCAGTACTTC.

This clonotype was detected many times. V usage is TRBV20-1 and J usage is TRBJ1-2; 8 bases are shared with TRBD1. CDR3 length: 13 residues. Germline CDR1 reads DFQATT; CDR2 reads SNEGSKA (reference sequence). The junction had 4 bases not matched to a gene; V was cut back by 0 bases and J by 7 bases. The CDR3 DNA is TGCAGTGCTAGAGACCCGACAGGGGCTGGCTACACCTTC. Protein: CSARDPTGAGYTF.

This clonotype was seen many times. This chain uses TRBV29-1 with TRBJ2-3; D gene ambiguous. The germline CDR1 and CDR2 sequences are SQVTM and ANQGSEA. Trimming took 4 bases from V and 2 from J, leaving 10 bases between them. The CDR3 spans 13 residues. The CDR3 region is CSVVRRTTDTQYF. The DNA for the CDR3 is TGCAGCGTTGTCAGAAGAACCACAGATACGCAGTATTTT.

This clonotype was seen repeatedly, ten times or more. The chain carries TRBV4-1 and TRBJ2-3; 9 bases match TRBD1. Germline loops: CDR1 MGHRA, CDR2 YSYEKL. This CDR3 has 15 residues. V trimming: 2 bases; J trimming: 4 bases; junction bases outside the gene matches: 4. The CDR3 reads CASSQPRQGADTQYF. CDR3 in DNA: TGCGCCAGCAGCCAACCAAGACAGGGGGCAGATACGCAGTATTTT.

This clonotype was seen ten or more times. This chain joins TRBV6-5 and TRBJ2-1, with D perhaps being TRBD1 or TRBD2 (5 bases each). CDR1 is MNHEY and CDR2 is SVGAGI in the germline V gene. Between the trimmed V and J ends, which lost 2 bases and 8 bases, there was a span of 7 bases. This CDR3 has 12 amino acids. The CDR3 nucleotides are TGTGCCAGCAGTTACGGGGGTGATGAGCAGTTCTTC. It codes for CASSYGGDEQFF.

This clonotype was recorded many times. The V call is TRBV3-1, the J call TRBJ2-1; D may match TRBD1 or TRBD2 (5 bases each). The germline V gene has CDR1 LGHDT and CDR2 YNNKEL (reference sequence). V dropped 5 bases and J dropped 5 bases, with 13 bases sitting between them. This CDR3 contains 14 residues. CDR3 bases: TGTGCCAGCAGCAAAATGGGGACCCACAATGAGCAGTTCTTC. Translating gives CASSKMGTHNEQFF.

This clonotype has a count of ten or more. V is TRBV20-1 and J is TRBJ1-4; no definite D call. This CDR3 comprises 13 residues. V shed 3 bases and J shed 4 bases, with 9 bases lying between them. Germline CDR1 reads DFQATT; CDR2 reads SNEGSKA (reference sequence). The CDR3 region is CSARSGSNEKLFF. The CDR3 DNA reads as TGCAGTGCTAGGTCCGGGAGTAATGAAAAACTGTTTTTT.

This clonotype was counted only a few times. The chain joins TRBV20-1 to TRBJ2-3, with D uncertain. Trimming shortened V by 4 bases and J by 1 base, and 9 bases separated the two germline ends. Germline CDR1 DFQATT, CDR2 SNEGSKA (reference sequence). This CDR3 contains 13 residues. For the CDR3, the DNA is TGCAGTGCTATTTCCCCCGGCACAGATACGCAGTATTTT. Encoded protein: CSAISPGTDTQYF.

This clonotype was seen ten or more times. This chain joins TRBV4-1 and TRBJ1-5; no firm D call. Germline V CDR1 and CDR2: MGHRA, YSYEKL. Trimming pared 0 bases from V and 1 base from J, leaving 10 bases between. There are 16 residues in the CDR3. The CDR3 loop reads CASSQEVGPSNQPQHF. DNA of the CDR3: TGCGCCAGCAGCCAAGAAGTCGGACCAAGCAATCAGCCCCAGCATTTT.

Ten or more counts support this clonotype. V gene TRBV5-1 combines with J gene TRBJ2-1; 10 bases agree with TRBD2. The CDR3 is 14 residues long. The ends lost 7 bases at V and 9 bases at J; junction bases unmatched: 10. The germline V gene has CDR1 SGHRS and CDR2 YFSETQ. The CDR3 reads CASRSGLAESEQFF. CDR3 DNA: TGCGCCAGCCGGTCCGGACTAGCGGAAAGTGAGCAGTTCTTC.

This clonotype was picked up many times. CDR3 nucleotides: TGTGCCAGCAGCCCCTCGGCGGACAGGGAGGGGATGAACACTGAAGCTTTCTTT. Translated, it gives CASSPSADREGMNTEAFF. The chain recombines TRBV28 with TRBJ1-1, with 8 nucleotides matching TRBD1. This CDR3 comprises 18 residues. Germline V CDR1 and CDR2: MDHEN, SYDVKM. The J segment lost 0 bases and the V segment lost 6 bases, leaving 15 bases of the junction unmatched.